The entry that follows covers one T cell receptor (beta chain) sequence. Its cognate antigen is unknown. The data are from a study of T-cell memory formation after mild COVID-19. Study-level information: Largely donor-specific TCR clusters were found.

CDR3 length: 13 amino acids. The V and J ends lost 4 bases and 8 bases respectively, with 14 bases between them. CDR1 LGHNA and CDR2 YSLEER come from the germline V gene. General study findings and limits: Some SARS-CoV-2-responding clones were already detected in memory before infection. Later expanders leaned toward CD4+, whereas clones contracting from day 15 to 85 were balanced CD4/CD8.

TCRdb used MiXCR to reprocess the 5' RACE reads, holding one entry per CDR3 protein. The repertoire holds about 340,000 distinct CDR3 sequences, approximately 15% seen once, with 20% to 25% in the top ten. The sequenced sample consisted of PBMCs or a T cell subset sorted from them (not recorded which). This clonotype originated in a man between 18 and 35 years old who had mild COVID-19 (a few samples of this study predate the infection). Cell type and time point are not known. V is TRBV4-3 and J is TRBJ1-1; D is uncertain. CDR3 nucleotide sequence: TGCGCCAGCAGCCTCGAACGGGGTCGGGAAGCTTTCTTT. Its protein product is CASSLERGREAFF.